The present T cell receptor beta chain was sequenced within a study of cytomegalovirus exposure and HLA in healthy donors. Study-wide context: Sequencing of some 190 million T cells in an earlier analysis found 95 million to 120 million unique TCR beta sequences.

Note on this clone: Its target is not known.

CDR3 length equals 15 residues. The V segment lost 0 bases and the J segment 5 bases; nucleotides outside the gene matches: 3. The germline gives CDR1 SGHRS, CDR2 YFSETQ. Study-wide points: By a later analysis, the bulk of CMV-associated TCR beta chains appeared HLA-restricted. In an earlier analysis, productive rearrangement rates for most beta V segments clustered near 87% or 30%.

It was with 60 Vbeta and 13 Jbeta primers that the PCR ran. The method was immunoSEQ multiplex PCR; TCRdb's version includes in-frame clones alone and lacks a portion of them. Among 130,000 to 150,000 clones listed, 78% were seen once. The sample comprised PBMCs. This receptor was obtained from a woman between 18 and 30 years old in good health and CMV-seropositive. The chain combines TRBV5-1 with TRBJ1-5, with 9 bases identical to TRBD1. CDR3 loop: CASSLEGDRDQPQHF. CDR3 nucleotides: TGCGCCAGCAGCTTGGAAGGGGACAGGGATCAGCCCCAGCATTTT.